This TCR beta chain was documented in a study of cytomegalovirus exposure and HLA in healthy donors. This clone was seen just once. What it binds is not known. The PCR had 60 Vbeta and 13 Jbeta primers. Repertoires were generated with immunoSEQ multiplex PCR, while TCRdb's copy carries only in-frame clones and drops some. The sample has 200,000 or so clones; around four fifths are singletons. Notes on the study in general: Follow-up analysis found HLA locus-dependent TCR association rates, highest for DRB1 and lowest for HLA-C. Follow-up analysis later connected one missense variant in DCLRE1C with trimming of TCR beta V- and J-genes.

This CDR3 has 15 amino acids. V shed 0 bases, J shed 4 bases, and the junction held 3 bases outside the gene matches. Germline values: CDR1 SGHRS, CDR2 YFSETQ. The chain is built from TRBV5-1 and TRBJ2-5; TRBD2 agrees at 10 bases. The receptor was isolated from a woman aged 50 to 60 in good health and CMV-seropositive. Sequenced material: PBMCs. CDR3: CASSLASSGGETQYF. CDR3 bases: TGCGCCAGCAGCTTGGCCTCTAGCGGGGGAGAGACCCAGTACTTC.